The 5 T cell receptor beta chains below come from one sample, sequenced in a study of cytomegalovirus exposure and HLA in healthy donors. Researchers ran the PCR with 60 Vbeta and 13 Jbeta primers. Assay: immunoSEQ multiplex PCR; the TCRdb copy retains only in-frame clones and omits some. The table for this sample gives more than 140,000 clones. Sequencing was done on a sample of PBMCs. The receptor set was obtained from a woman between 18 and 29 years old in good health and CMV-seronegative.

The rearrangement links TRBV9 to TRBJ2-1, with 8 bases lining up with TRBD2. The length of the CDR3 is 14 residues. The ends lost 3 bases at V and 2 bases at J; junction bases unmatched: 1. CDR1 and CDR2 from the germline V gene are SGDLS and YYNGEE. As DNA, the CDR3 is TGTGCCAGCAGCGCTAGCGGGCCCTACAATGAGCAGTTCTTC. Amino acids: CASSASGPYNEQFF.

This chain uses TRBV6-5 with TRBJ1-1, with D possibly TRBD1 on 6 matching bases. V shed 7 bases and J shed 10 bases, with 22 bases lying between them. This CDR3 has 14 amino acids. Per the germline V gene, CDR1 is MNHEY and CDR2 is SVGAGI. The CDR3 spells CASTQTRDTWRAFF. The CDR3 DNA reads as TGTGCCAGCACGCAAACCCGGGACACGTGGAGAGCTTTCTTT.

The CDR3 protein is CASSLQGADTQYF. In nucleotides, the CDR3 is TGCGCCAGCAGCCTACAGGGGGCAGATACGCAGTATTTT. J is TRBJ2-3 and V is TRBV4-1, with TRBD1 matching 8 bases. The V and J ends lost 4 bases and 4 bases, in that order; junction bases with no gene match: 1. The CDR3 covers 13 residues. Looked up from germline, CDR1 is MGHRA and CDR2 is YSYEKL.

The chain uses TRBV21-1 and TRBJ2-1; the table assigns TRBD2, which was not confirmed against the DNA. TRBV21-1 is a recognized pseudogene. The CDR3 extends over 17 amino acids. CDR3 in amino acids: CASSNRRLAGTYNEQFF. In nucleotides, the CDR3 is TGTGCCAGCAGCAACAGGCGACTAGCAGGGACCTACAATGAGCAGTTCTTC.

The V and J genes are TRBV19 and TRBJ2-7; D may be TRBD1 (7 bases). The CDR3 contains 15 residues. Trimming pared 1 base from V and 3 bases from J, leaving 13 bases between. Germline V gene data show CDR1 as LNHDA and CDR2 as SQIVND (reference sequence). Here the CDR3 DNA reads TGTGCCAGTAGTATAGGAGGAGGGGGCGGCTACGAGCAGTACTTC. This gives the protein CASSIGGGGGYEQYF.